This paragraph reports one TCR beta chain. Participant age was about 18 to 89 years, and participants resided in approximately 25 US areas. This entry belongs to a study of blood T cell repertoires in COVID-19. The CDR3 is 18 residues long. Here immunoSEQ multiplex PCR was the method, and the copy in TCRdb shows in-frame clones only, minus some. The sample lists 200,000 or so clones, about 86% occurring once. The receptor was derived from a woman between 35 and 50 years old with acute COVID-19. This chain links TRBV21-1 with TRBJ1-4; the D call of TRBD1 is as the table states it, not checked on the DNA. TRBV21-1 is termed a pseudogene. The sequencing input was PBMCs or T cells enriched from blood (not recorded which). The chain's CDR3 is CASSKGGQPYATNEKLFF. CDR3 DNA sequence: TGTGCCAGCAGCAAAGGGGGACAGCCATATGCAACTAATGAAAAACTGTTTTTT.